This TCR beta chain originates from a study of shared clonotypes between healthy human individuals. Findings and caveats of the study: Sorted-subset sequencing, rarefaction showed, was incomplete despite large depth. Sharing across a few donors was seen in roughly 5.2% of naive CD4 clonotypes.

Into CD45RA+ naive and CD45RA-negative memory subsets, the CD4+ cells were split. A word on this clone: The antigen is not known.

The table came from immunoSEQ multiplex PCR; TCRdb's copy has only in-frame clones and leaves some out. The sample shows 2,500,000 or so clones, roughly 92% of them seen only once. The sequenced sample was naive CD4+ T cells from PBMCs. The subset here: CD45RA+ positively selected. This TCR derives from a man aged 18 to 30 in good health. Some clones in this sample may be carry-over from other donors' samples.

CDR3 sequence (DNA): TGTGCCAGCAGCCCGGGACAGGGATTGAGGCAGTTCTTC. Translation: CASSPGQGLRQFF. The genes are TRBV4-2 and TRBJ2-1, with 9 nucleotides matching TRBD1. With 4 bases clipped from V and 12 bases from J, the junction kept 7 bases outside the gene matches. Germline V gives CDR1 LGHNA, CDR2 YNFKEQ. CDR3 length equals 13 residues.